One and the same sample provided the 21 T cell receptor beta chains below, sequenced in a study of vaccination and CD4 T cells after COVID-19. The treatment here: approximately 9-day PBMC culture with coronavirus spike peptide pools or control peptides (ViraFEST assay). With the Oncomine TCR Beta short-read assay, DNA from cultured CD4+ T cells was sequenced. TCRdb itself ran the PCR reads through MiXCR, one entry per CDR3 protein. This sample has roughly 20,000 distinct CDR3 sequences; around 44% occur once, and the top ten carry roughly 7%. Their antigens are not known. Material: CD4+ T cells from blood, cultured in vitro, obtained after SARS-CoV-2 vaccination. All receptors come from a human donor who had recovered from COVID-19.

This clonotype came up a few times. For the CDR3, the DNA is TGTGCCATCGGGGCCGGGGACACTGAAGCTTTCTTT. This codes for CAIGAGDTEAFF. The V call is TRBV10-3, the J call TRBJ1-1; a weak D match, TRBD1 (5 bases). Germline CDR1 ENHRY, CDR2 SYGVKD. The length of the CDR3 is 12 residues. The germline V and J ends were trimmed by 8 bases and 3 bases, with 10 bases remaining between them.

The chain recombines TRBV30 with TRBJ2-7; D uncertain. There are 13 residues in the CDR3. The germline V gene encodes CDR1 GTSNPN and CDR2 SVGIG (reference sequence). V was pared by 4 bases and J by 5 bases, with 15 bases between. The CDR3 spells CAWISEEHHEQYF. The CDR3 nucleotides read TGTGCCTGGATCTCCGAGGAACACCACGAGCAGTACTTC.

In this sample, this clonotype turned up a few times. The chain joins TRBV7-9 to TRBJ1-2, with TRBD1 matching over 8 bases. Germline assignment: CDR1 SEHNR and CDR2 FQNEAQ (reference sequence). V was clipped by 11 bases and J by 7 bases; unmatched bases: 6. The CDR3 is 11 residues long. The CDR3: CAGTGPAGYTF. The CDR3 DNA reads TGTGCCGGGACAGGTCCGGCTGGCTACACCTTC. The whole variable domain, remainder taken from reference TRBV7-9 and TRBJ1-2, is DTGVSQNPRHKITKRGQNVTFRCDPISEHNRLYWYRQTLGQGPEFLTYFQNEAQLEKSRLLSDRFSAERPKGSFSTLEIQRTEQGDSAMYLCAGTGPAGYTFGSGTRLTVV.

V and J are TRBV20-1 and TRBJ1-3; D unresolved. The CDR3 loop spans 14 amino acids. Trimming left V 1 base short and J 0 bases short, with 7 bases between. The V gene's germline CDR1 is DFQATT and CDR2 SNEGSKA (reference sequence). The CDR3 reads CSARVVDSGNTIYF. Here the CDR3 DNA reads TGCAGTGCTAGAGTGGTAGACTCTGGAAACACCATATATTTT.

The rearrangement joins TRBV20-1 to TRBJ1-2; 8 positions match TRBD1. In germline, CDR1 is DFQATT, CDR2 SNEGSKA (reference sequence). The CDR3 is 15 amino acids. V lost 7 bases, J lost 2 bases, and 12 bases stayed unmatched. The CDR3 here is CSVRGPGQANYGYTF. The DNA for the CDR3 is TGCAGTGTAAGGGGGCCGGGACAGGCAAACTATGGCTACACCTTC.

V and J are TRBV28 and TRBJ1-2; 8 bases fit TRBD1. CDR1 is MDHEN and CDR2 is SYDVKM in the germline V gene. There are 14 residues in the CDR3. V gave up 6 bases and J gave up 5 bases; unmatched junction bases: 8. The DNA for the CDR3 is TGTGCCAGCAGCTTCAGGGGGCGTGAATATGGCTACACCTTC. It encodes CASSFRGREYGYTF.

V gene TRBV20-1 combines with J gene TRBJ2-7; TRBD1 matches at 8 bases. Germline values: CDR1 DFQATT, CDR2 SNEGSKA (reference sequence). The CDR3 runs 15 residues. The trim removed 2 bases at V and 1 base at J, leaving 7 bases unmatched. CDR3 nucleotide sequence: TGCAGTGCTAGAAACGAGCGGACAGGGTCCTACGAGCAGTACTTC. It encodes CSARNERTGSYEQYF.

As for this clonotype: One junction end does not reproduce the germline sequence, and a read error may be involved. The chain links TRBV20-1 to TRBJ1-4; D gene unclear. In germline, CDR1 is DFQATT, CDR2 SNEGSKA (reference sequence). This CDR3 contains 11 residues. CDR3: CSAREGSRILF. CDR3 nucleotide sequence: TGCAGTGCTAGAGAGGGGTCCCGGATCCTTTTT.

The V gene is TRBV7-6, the J gene TRBJ2-7; TRBD2 matches at 7 bases. V trimming: 1 base; J trimming: 6 bases; junction bases outside the gene matches: 9. Germline CDR1 SGHVS, CDR2 FNYEAQ. There are 15 residues in the CDR3. CDR3 loop: CASSLVRGGPSEQYF. In nucleotides, the CDR3 is TGTGCCAGCAGCTTAGTTAGGGGAGGGCCCTCCGAGCAGTACTTC. The whole variable domain, filled in from reference TRBV7-6 and TRBJ2-7, reads GAGVSQSPRYKVTKRGQDVALRCDPISGHVSLYWYRQALGQGPEFLTYFNYEAQQDKSGLPNDRFSAERPEGSISTLTIQRTEQRDSAMYRCASSLVRGGPSEQYFGPGTRLTVT.

This clonotype appeared a few times. The chain uses TRBV19 and TRBJ2-3, with a possible D match to TRBD1 (5 bases). Between the trimmed V and J ends, which lost 7 bases and 4 bases, there was a span of 15 bases. Germline CDR1 LNHDA, CDR2 SQIVND (reference sequence). The CDR3 covers 14 residues. The CDR3 loop is CASNSPGQADTQYF. CDR3 in DNA: TGTGCCAGTAATTCCCCAGGGCAGGCAGATACGCAGTATTTT.

The rearrangement joins TRBV6-1 to TRBJ2-6; a weak D match, TRBD1 (7 bases). V shed 5 bases and J shed 0 bases, with 17 bases lying between them. This CDR3 comprises 18 residues. CDR1 is MNHNS and CDR2 is SASEGT in the germline V gene. The CDR3: CASSPGGQSVSGANVLTF. In DNA form, the CDR3 reads TGTGCCAGCAGTCCCGGGGGACAGAGCGTCTCTGGGGCCAACGTCCTGACTTTC.

The chain carries TRBV14 and TRBJ1-2, with 11 bases that match TRBD1. This CDR3 contains 17 residues. J lost 4 bases, V lost 6 bases, and 13 bases had no gene match. Germline CDR1 is SGHDN and CDR2 is FVKESK. The CDR3 is CASSHRTGGSVPYGYTF. For the CDR3, the DNA is TGTGCCAGCAGTCATCGGACAGGGGGCTCGGTTCCCTATGGCTACACCTTC.

The genes are TRBV7-2 and TRBJ2-6, with D perhaps TRBD2 (7 bases). Germline-derived CDR1 and CDR2 are SGHTA and FQGNSA. Trimming pared 6 bases from V and 2 bases from J, leaving 14 bases between. This CDR3 comprises 16 residues. CDR3 in DNA: TGTGCCAGCAGTCCAGTAGGGGGGGCTGGGGCCAACGTCCTGACTTTC. Translation gives CASSPVGGAGANVLTF. The entire variable domain, with the rest obtained from reference TRBV7-2 and TRBJ2-6, is as follows: GAGVSQSPSNKVTEKGKDVELRCDPISGHTALYWYRQSLGQGLEFLIYFQGNSAPDKSGLPSDRFSAERTGGSVSTLTIQRTQQEDSAVYLCASSPVGGAGANVLTFGAGSRLTVL.

V and J are TRBV6-1 and TRBJ1-2; D ambiguous. V lost 3 bases, J lost 3 bases, and 11 bases lay in between. Germline V gene sequence: CDR1 MNHNS, CDR2 SASEGT. This CDR3 is 14 amino acids long. DNA for the CDR3: TGTGCCAGCAGTGATGGAGTTTGGGACTATGGCTACACCTTC. This gives the protein CASSDGVWDYGYTF.

There are a few counts of this clonotype. The chain links TRBV7-2 to TRBJ1-1; the D gene is possibly TRBD1 (5 bases). The ends were cut back, 5 bases at V and 5 bases at J, with 12 bases in the middle. CDR3 size: 13 residues. Germline CDR1 and CDR2: SGHTA and FQGNSA. The CDR3 reads CASSQPRQTEAFF. DNA of the CDR3: TGTGCCAGCAGCCAACCTCGACAGACTGAAGCTTTCTTT.

The rearrangement joins TRBV5-1 to TRBJ1-1, with D uncertain. This CDR3 region has 13 residues. Germline V lookup: CDR1 SGHRS, CDR2 YFSETQ. The V and J ends lost 4 bases and 0 bases respectively, with 7 bases between them. The CDR3: CASSRVMNTEAFF. The CDR3 nucleotides are TGCGCCAGCAGCAGGGTCATGAACACTGAAGCTTTCTTT.

The chain uses TRBV6-2 or TRBV6-3 and TRBJ2-7; 7 nucleotides align to TRBD2. This CDR3 spans 19 amino acids. The junction had 14 bases not matched to a gene; V was cut back by 0 bases and J by 0 bases. Germline CDR1 reads MNHEY; CDR2 reads SVGEGT. The CDR3 DNA follows: TGTGCCAGCAGTTACTCTTCATTAGGGCGGGGGATCCTCTCCTACGAGCAGTACTTC. Translating gives CASSYSSLGRGILSYEQYF.

This clonotype has only one observation. The chain carries TRBV6-5 and TRBJ2-3, with 10 bases identical to TRBD2. The CDR3 is 17 amino acids. Looked up from germline, CDR1 is MNHEY and CDR2 is SVGAGI. After removal of 0 bases from V and 2 bases from J, the junction contained 5 bases not matched to a gene. Here the CDR3 reads CASSYSASGGPTDTQYF. In nucleotides, the CDR3 is TGTGCCAGCAGTTACTCTGCTAGCGGGGGACCCACAGATACGCAGTATTTT.

The chain joins TRBV19 to TRBJ1-6; possibly TRBD1 for D (6 bases). CDR1 is LNHDA and CDR2 is SQIVND in the germline V gene (reference sequence). This CDR3 spans 13 amino acids. V was cut by 3 bases and J by 17 bases, with 17 bases left in between. CDR3 region: CASSIDRSSIVHF. CDR3 DNA sequence: TGTGCCAGTAGTATCGACAGGTCCTCGATCGTCCACTTT.

The rearrangement joins TRBV6-1 to TRBJ2-7, with TRBD1 identical over 10 bases. The CDR3 sequence is 14 residues long. V gave up 6 bases and J gave up 4 bases; unmatched junction bases: 6. CDR1 and CDR2 from the germline V gene are MNHNS and SASEGT. In nucleotides, the CDR3 is TGTGCCAGCAGCACCGGGACAGGGGAATACGAGCAGTACTTC. This gives the protein CASSTGTGEYEQYF.

The V and J genes are TRBV11-3 and TRBJ2-7; TRBD2 is a possible D gene (6 bases). The CDR3 runs 16 residues. Trimming took off 5 bases at V and 0 bases at J, with 17 bases between the two ends. In germline, CDR1 is SGHNT, CDR2 YENEEA. The CDR3 loop is CASSPMGGPISYEQYF. The CDR3 coding sequence is TGTGCCAGCAGCCCGATGGGGGGACCCATCTCCTACGAGCAGTACTTC.